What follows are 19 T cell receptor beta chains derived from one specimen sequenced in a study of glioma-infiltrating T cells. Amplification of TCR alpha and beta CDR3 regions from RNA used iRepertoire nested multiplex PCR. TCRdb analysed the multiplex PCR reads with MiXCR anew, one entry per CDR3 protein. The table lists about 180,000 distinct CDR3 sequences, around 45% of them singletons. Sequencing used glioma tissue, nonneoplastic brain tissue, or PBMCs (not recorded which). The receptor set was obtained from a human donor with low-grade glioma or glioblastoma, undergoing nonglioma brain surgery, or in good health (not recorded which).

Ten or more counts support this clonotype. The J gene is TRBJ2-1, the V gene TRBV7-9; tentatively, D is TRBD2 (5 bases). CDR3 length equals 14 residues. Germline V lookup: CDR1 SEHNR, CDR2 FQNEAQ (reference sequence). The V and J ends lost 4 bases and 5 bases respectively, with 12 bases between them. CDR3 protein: CASSSTKPHNEQFF. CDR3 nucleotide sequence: TGTGCCAGCAGCTCGACTAAACCCCACAATGAGCAGTTCTTC.

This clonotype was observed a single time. CDR3 residues: CATMGVEDTQYF. In DNA, the CDR3 is TGTGCCACCATGGGAGTTGAAGACACGCAGTATTTT. V is TRBV15 and J is TRBJ2-3; D perhaps matches TRBD2 (5 bases). CDR1 is LNHNV and CDR2 is YYDKDF in the germline V gene (reference sequence). This CDR3 is built from 12 residues. V lost 7 bases and J 9 bases, leaving 14 bases between the germline ends.

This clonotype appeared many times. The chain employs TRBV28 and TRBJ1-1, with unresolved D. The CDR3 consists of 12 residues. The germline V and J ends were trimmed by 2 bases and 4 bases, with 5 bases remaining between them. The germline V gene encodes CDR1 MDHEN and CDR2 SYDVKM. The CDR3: CASSLRSTEAFF. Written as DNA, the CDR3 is TGTGCCAGCAGTTTAAGGTCCACTGAAGCTTTCTTT.

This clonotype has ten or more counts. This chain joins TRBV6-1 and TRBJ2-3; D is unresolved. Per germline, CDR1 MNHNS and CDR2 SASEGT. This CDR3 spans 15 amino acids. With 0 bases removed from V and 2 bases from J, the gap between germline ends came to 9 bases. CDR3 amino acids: CASSEASMNTDTQYF. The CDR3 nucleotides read TGTGCCAGCAGTGAAGCTTCGATGAACACAGATACGCAGTATTTT.

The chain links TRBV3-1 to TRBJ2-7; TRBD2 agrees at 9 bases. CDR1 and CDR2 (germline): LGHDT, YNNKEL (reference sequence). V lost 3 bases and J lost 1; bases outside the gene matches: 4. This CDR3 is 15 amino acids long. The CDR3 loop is CASSHIAGESYEQYF. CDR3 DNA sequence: TGTGCCAGCAGCCATATAGCGGGAGAATCCTACGAGCAGTACTTC.

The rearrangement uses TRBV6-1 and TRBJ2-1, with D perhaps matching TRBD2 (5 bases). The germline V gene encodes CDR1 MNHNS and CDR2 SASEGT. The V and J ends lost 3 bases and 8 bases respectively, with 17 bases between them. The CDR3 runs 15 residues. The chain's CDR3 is CASSDGVSVSYEQFF. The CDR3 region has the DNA TGTGCCAGCAGTGACGGTGTTAGCGTTTCCTATGAGCAGTTCTTC.

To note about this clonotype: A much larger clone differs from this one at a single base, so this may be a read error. CDR3 protein: CASSPQSGPPCEQYF. CDR3 DNA: TGTGCCAGCAGCCCCCAAAGCGGGCCCCCCTGCGAGCAGTACTTC. The genes are TRBV7-2 and TRBJ2-7; TRBD2 might be the D (6 bases). The CDR3 is 15 residues long. CDR1 and CDR2 (germline): SGHTA, FQGNSA. V gave up 5 bases and J gave up 6 bases, with 20 bases separating them. The full variable domain, in which reference TRBV7-2 and TRBJ2-7 provide the parts outside the CDR3, is GAGVSQSPSNKVTEKGKDVELRCDPISGHTALYWYRQSLGQGLEFLIYFQGNSAPDKSGLPSDRFSAERTGGSVSTLTIQRTQQEDSAVYLCASSPQSGPPCEQYFGPGTRLTVT.

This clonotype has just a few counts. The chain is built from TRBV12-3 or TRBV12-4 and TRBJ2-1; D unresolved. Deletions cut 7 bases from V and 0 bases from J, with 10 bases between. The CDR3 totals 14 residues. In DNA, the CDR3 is TGTGCCAGCACCCCAGGTAGCTCCTACAATGAGCAGTTCTTC. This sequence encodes CASTPGSSYNEQFF.

CDR3 bases: TGCAGCCTTCGCAGTCAAGAGACCCAGTACTTC. Protein sequence: CSLRSQETQYF. This chain joins TRBV29-1 and TRBJ2-5; D is undetermined. Germline V gene sequence: CDR1 SQVTM, CDR2 ANQGSEA. The CDR3 is made up of 11 amino acids. The germline V and J ends were trimmed by 8 bases and 2 bases, with 9 bases remaining between them.

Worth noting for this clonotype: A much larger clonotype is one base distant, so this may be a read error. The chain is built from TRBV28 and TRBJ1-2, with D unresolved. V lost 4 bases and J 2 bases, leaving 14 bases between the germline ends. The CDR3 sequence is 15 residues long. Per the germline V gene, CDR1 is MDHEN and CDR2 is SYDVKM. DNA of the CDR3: TGTGCCAGCAGTTCGGGGTCCCAGAACAACTATGGCTACACCTTC. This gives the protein CASSSGSQNNYGYTF.

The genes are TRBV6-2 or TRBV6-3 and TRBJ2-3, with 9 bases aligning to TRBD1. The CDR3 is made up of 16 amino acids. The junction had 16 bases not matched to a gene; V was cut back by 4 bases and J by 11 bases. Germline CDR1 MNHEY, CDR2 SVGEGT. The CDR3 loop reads CASSSPRTGEVLEQYF. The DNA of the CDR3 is TGTGCCAGCAGTTCCCCTCGGACAGGGGAGGTTTTAGAGCAGTATTTT.

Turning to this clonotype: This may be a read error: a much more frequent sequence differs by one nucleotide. CDR3 DNA sequence: TGTGCCAGCTCAGCGGGGCAGGGTCCAGCTTTCTTT. Translation gives CASSAGQGPAFF. The V call is TRBV18, the J call TRBJ1-1, with D tentatively TRBD1 (5 bases). Germline assignment: CDR1 KGHSH and CDR2 LQKENI. The CDR3 loop spans 12 amino acids. The V and J ends lost 5 bases and 10 bases respectively, with 14 bases between them.

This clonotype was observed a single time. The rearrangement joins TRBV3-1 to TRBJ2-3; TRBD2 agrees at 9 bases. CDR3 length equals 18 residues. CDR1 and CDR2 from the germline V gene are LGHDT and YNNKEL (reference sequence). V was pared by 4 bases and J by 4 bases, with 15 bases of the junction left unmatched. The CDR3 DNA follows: TGTGCCAGCAGCCGGTCGAGTAGCGGGAGAAGGAGCGCAGATACGCAGTATTTT. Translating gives CASSRSSSGRRSADTQYF.

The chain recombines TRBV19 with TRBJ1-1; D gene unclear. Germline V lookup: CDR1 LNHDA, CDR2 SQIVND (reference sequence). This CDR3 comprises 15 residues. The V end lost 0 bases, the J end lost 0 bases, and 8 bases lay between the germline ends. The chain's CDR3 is CASSIDEGVNTEAFF. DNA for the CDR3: TGTGCCAGTAGTATAGACGAGGGAGTGAACACTGAAGCTTTCTTT.

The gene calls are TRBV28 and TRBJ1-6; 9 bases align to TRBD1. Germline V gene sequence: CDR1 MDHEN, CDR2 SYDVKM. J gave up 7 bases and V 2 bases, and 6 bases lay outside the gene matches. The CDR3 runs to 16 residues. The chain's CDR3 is CASSLSVGQGNSPLHF. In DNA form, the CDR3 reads TGTGCCAGCAGTTTAAGTGTGGGACAGGGAAATTCACCCCTCCACTTT.

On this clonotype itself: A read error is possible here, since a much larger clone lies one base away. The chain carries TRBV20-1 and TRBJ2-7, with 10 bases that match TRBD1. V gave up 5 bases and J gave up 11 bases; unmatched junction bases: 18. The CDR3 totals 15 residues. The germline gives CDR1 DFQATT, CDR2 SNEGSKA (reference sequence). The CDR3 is CSAYRDRGRFQTKYF. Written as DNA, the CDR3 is TGCAGTGCTTACCGGGACAGGGGACGTTTTCAGACCAAGTACTTC.

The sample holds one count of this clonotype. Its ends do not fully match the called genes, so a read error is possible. The CDR3 bases are TGTGGCAGCAGCTACGGGGGACGGTCTGAAGCTTTCTTT. Residues: CGSSYGGRSEAFF. The rearrangement links TRBV11-3 to TRBJ1-1, with a possible D match to TRBD1 (5 bases). CDR1 and CDR2 (germline): SGHNT, YENEEA. CDR3 size: 13 residues. Complete variable domain (other parts from reference TRBV11-3 and TRBJ1-1): EAGVVQSPRYKIIEKKQPVAFWCNPISGHNTLYWYLQNLGQGPELLIRYENEEAVDDSQLPKDRFSAERLKGVDSTLKIQPAELGDSAVYLCGSSYGGRSEAFFGQGTRLTVV.

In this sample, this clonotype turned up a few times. The CDR3 region has the DNA TGCAGTGCTAGCCGCCCTCCACAGGTTGGAGATACGCAGTATTTT. It translates to CSASRPPQVGDTQYF. This chain connects TRBV20-1 to TRBJ2-3, with D possibly TRBD1 on 5 matching bases. The CDR3 has 15 residues. Germline lookup yields CDR1 DFQATT and CDR2 SNEGSKA (reference sequence). The germline V and J ends were trimmed by 3 bases and 5 bases, with 18 bases remaining between them.

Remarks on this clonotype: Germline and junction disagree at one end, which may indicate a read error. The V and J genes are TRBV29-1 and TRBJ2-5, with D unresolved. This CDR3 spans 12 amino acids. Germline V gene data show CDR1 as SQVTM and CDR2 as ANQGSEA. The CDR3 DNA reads TGCAGCGTTGTGGTAGGAGAGGAGAACCAGTACTTC. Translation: CSVVVGEENQYF. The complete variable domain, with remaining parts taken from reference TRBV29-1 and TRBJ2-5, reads SAVISQKPSRDICQRGTSLTIQCQVDSQVTMMFWYRQQPGQSLTLIATANQGSEATYESGFVIDKFPISRPNLTFSTLTVSNMSPEDSSIYLCSVVVGEENQYFGPGTRLLVL.